One sample yielded the 32 T cell receptor beta chains listed below, sequenced in a study of T cell repertoires in cytomegalovirus infection. MiXCR was run by TCRdb on the reads, yielding one entry per CDR3 protein. The sample holds around 900,000 distinct CDR3 sequences, approximately 32% seen once. These receptors' targets are unknown. The specimen was cultured CD8+ T cells from PBMCs, collected from culture after CMV antigen stimulation. These receptors all come from a human donor in good health (CMV status not recorded). Some clones in this sample may be carry-over from other donors' samples.

A few counts support this clonotype. This sequence joins TRBV5-5 and TRBJ2-2; 7 bases are shared with TRBD1. V trimming: 0 bases; J trimming: 5 bases; junction bases outside the gene matches: 10. Germline CDR1 reads SGHKS; CDR2 reads YYEKEE (reference sequence). This CDR3 region has 17 residues. The CDR3 DNA sequence: TGTGCCAGCAGCTTGGTCTGGGACAGAGTTAGGACCGGGGAGCTGTTTTTT. It translates to CASSLVWDRVRTGELFF.

This clonotype was detected many times. This sequence joins TRBV6-6 and TRBJ1-1, with unresolved D. V was trimmed by 2 bases and J by 5 bases, leaving 9 bases between them. The germline CDR1 and CDR2 sequences are MNHNY and SVGAGI (reference sequence). This CDR3 is 13 amino acids long. CDR3 nucleotide sequence: TGTGCCAGCAGTTACGGCAGTGGGACTGAAGCTTTCTTT. Its protein product is CASSYGSGTEAFF.

This clonotype was observed a handful of times. The gene calls are TRBV9 and TRBJ2-1; TRBD1 matches 10 bases. This CDR3 spans 15 amino acids. Looked up from germline, CDR1 is SGDLS and CDR2 is YYNGEE. Trimming took 0 bases from V and 7 from J; bases not matched to a gene: 4. Here the CDR3 reads CASSVVGTGVNEQFF. The CDR3 region has the DNA TGTGCCAGCAGCGTAGTGGGGACAGGGGTGAATGAGCAGTTCTTC. The full variable domain, rest sourced from reference TRBV9 and TRBJ2-1, is DSGVTQTPKHLITATGQRVTLRCSPRSGDLSVYWYQQSLDQGLQFLIQYYNGEERAKGNILERFSAQQFPDLHSELNLSSLELGDSALYFCASSVVGTGVNEQFFGPGTRLTVL.

The chain is built from TRBV29-1 and TRBJ2-1, with TRBD2 matching 9 bases. After removal of 1 base from V and 0 bases from J, the junction contained 7 bases not matched to a gene. Germline V gene data show CDR1 as SQVTM and CDR2 as ANQGSEA. The length of the CDR3 is 17 residues. CDR3 sequence reads: CSVEGDRAGGSYNEQFF. The DNA for the CDR3 is TGCAGCGTTGAAGGCGATAGAGCGGGGGGCTCCTACAATGAGCAGTTCTTC.

This clonotype was seen a handful of times. V is TRBV29-1 and J is TRBJ2-7; TRBD1 aligns across 8 bases. This CDR3 has 12 amino acids. Trimming removed 3 bases from V and 5 bases from J; junction bases left unmatched: 3. CDR1 and CDR2 from the germline V gene are SQVTM and ANQGSEA. The CDR3 DNA reads as TGCAGCGTTGACGCGACAGGGGACGAGCAGTACTTC. As protein: CSVDATGDEQYF.

The CDR3 spells CSARQTQRQESNTEAFF. CDR3 DNA sequence: TGCAGTGCTAGACAGACCCAAAGACAGGAGTCGAACACTGAAGCTTTCTTT. This chain joins TRBV20-1 and TRBJ1-1; D perhaps matches TRBD1 (6 bases). Per the germline V gene, CDR1 is DFQATT and CDR2 is SNEGSKA (reference sequence). V lost 2 bases and J 1 base, leaving 20 bases between the germline ends. This CDR3 is 17 amino acids long.

This clonotype has a handful of counts. The gene calls are TRBV6-2 or TRBV6-3 and TRBJ2-1; no clear D gene. Germline-derived CDR1 and CDR2 are MNHEY and SVGEGT. This CDR3 spans 16 amino acids. V was trimmed by 3 bases and J by 0 bases, leaving 12 bases between them. The CDR3 DNA is TGTGCCAGCAGTTATTCTTCTCGGAGCTCCTACAATGAGCAGTTCTTC. Its translation: CASSYSSRSSYNEQFF.

V is TRBV4-2 and J is TRBJ1-1; 7 nucleotides match TRBD1. In germline, CDR1 is LGHNA, CDR2 YNFKEQ. The V gene end was trimmed by 5 bases and the J gene end by 3 bases; junction bases not matched to a gene: 6. The CDR3 extends over 14 amino acids. DNA of the CDR3: TGTGCCAGCAGCTCCACAGGGGTTCACACTGAAGCTTTCTTT. It translates to CASSSTGVHTEAFF.

This chain joins TRBV28 and TRBJ1-5, with 8 bases lining up with TRBD1. J was trimmed by 4 bases and V by 6 bases; bases with no gene match: 17. Per the germline V gene, CDR1 is MDHEN and CDR2 is SYDVKM. The CDR3 runs to 18 residues. As DNA, the CDR3 is TGTGCCAGCAGCAATCCCCGGAACAGGGGGATTAATAATCAGCCCCAGCATTTT. Amino acids: CASSNPRNRGINNQPQHF. The whole variable domain, remainder taken from reference TRBV28 and TRBJ1-5, is DVKVTQSSRYLVKRTGEKVFLECVQDMDHENMFWYRQDPGLGLRLIYFSYDVKMKEKGDIPEGYSVSREKKERFSLILESASTNQTSMYLCASSNPRNRGINNQPQHFGDGTRLSIL.

In its sample, this clonotype was seen many times. The V and J genes are TRBV6-6 and TRBJ2-1; D possibly corresponds to TRBD2 (7 bases). The V gene lost 2 bases and the J gene lost 6 bases, with 14 bases spanning the gap. Germline values: CDR1 MNHNY, CDR2 SVGAGI (reference sequence). There are 15 residues in the CDR3. The CDR3 loop reads CASSYRQGRANEQFF. The CDR3 DNA reads TGTGCCAGCAGTTACAGGCAGGGGAGGGCCAATGAGCAGTTCTTC.

The rearrangement joins TRBV4-1 to TRBJ1-1; 9 positions agree with TRBD1. Germline trimming cut 4 bases from V and 4 bases from J; bases unmatched to any gene: 7. This CDR3 has 15 amino acids. Germline CDR1 and CDR2: MGHRA and YSYEKL. The CDR3 DNA reads TGCGCCAGCAGCCCCCGACAGGGGGGTTCCACTGAAGCTTTCTTT. Translation gives CASSPRQGGSTEAFF.

This chain connects TRBV2 to TRBJ1-2; 7 nucleotides align to TRBD1. This CDR3 contains 11 residues. Germline V gives CDR1 SNHLY, CDR2 FYNNEI. J gave up 4 bases and V 11 bases, and 4 bases lay outside the gene matches. CDR3 region: CADRDSYGYTF. In DNA form, the CDR3 reads TGTGCCGATAGGGACAGCTATGGCTACACCTTC.

In DNA, the CDR3 is TGTGCCAGTAGTAACAAGCTCCTAGCGGGGGGGAACAATGAGCAGTTCTTC. As protein: CASSNKLLAGGNNEQFF. The chain is built from TRBV19 and TRBJ2-1, with 12 bases lining up with TRBD2. From germline, CDR1 is LNHDA and CDR2 SQIVND (reference sequence). The CDR3 totals 17 residues. J was trimmed by 5 bases and V by 4 bases; bases with no gene match: 9. The full variable domain, its missing parts supplied by reference TRBV19 and TRBJ2-1, is DGGITQSPKYLFRKEGQNVTLSCEQNLNHDAMYWYRQDPGQGLRLIYYSQIVNDFQKGDIAEGYSVSREKKESFPLTVTSAQKNPTAFYLCASSNKLLAGGNNEQFFGPGTRLTVL.

This clonotype occurred many times. The gene calls are TRBV5-4 and TRBJ1-1; D may be TRBD1 (6 bases). Germline-derived CDR1 and CDR2 are SGHNT and YYREEE (reference sequence). The CDR3 loop spans 15 amino acids. Trimming pared 1 base from V and 4 bases from J, leaving 14 bases between. CDR3 bases: TGTGCCAGCAGCTTGTCGGACAGAGAGAGCACTGAAGCTTTCTTT. This codes for CASSLSDRESTEAFF.

The J gene is TRBJ1-1, the V gene TRBV19, with TRBD1 matching 7 bases. V gave up 10 bases and J gave up 1 base; unmatched junction bases: 15. Germline V gives CDR1 LNHDA, CDR2 SQIVND (reference sequence). This CDR3 is built from 16 residues. The CDR3 sequence is CANSPDRVTSNTEAFF. CDR3 in DNA: TGTGCCAATAGCCCCGACAGGGTAACTTCGAACACTGAAGCTTTCTTT.

This clonotype was seen at least ten times. This chain joins TRBV6-2 or TRBV6-3 and TRBJ1-1; D uncertain. CDR1 and CDR2 (germline): MNHEY, SVGEGT. The CDR3 has 13 residues. V was clipped by 4 bases and J by 1 base, with 7 bases between them. The CDR3 sequence: CASSWVRNTEAFF. CDR3 coding DNA: TGTGCCAGCAGTTGGGTTCGGAACACTGAAGCTTTCTTT.

The chain links TRBV7-6 to TRBJ1-1; D perhaps matches TRBD1 (5 bases). CDR3 size: 15 residues. Between the trimmed V and J ends, which lost 1 base and 2 bases, there was a span of 11 bases. Germline CDR1 reads SGHVS; CDR2 reads FNYEAQ. Written as DNA, the CDR3 is TGTGCCAGCAGCTTAGTTGGGACCTCTAACACTGAAGCTTTCTTT. Translating gives CASSLVGTSNTEAFF.

This clonotype was observed a handful of times. The chain carries TRBV11-1 and TRBJ2-7; TRBD2 agrees at 7 bases. Germline V gene sequence: CDR1 SGHAT, CDR2 FQDESV (reference sequence). There are 15 residues in the CDR3. V shed 0 bases, J shed 3 bases, and the junction held 5 bases outside the gene matches. CDR3 protein: CASSLAGGGHYEQYF. The CDR3 DNA reads TGTGCCAGCAGCTTAGCCGGCGGGGGTCACTACGAGCAGTACTTC.

This clonotype has more than one count but fewer than ten. The rearrangement uses TRBV7-9 and TRBJ2-7; TRBD1 matches at 7 bases. In germline, CDR1 is SEHNR, CDR2 FQNEAQ (reference sequence). The CDR3 length is 13 residues. The trim removed 5 bases at V and 6 bases at J, leaving 7 bases unmatched. CDR3 coding DNA: TGTGCCAGCAGCGATAGGGGGCTTGGCGAGCAGTACTTC. It specifies CASSDRGLGEQYF.

The rearrangement links TRBV6-2 or TRBV6-3 to TRBJ1-6, with D tentatively TRBD1 (6 bases). The V end was cut by 5 bases, the J end by 13 bases, with 24 bases between. The CDR3 extends over 16 amino acids. Germline loops: CDR1 MNHEY, CDR2 SVGEGT. This CDR3 is CASSLSGQPGRSPLHF. CDR3 sequence (DNA): TGTGCCAGCAGTCTCTCCGGACAGCCAGGAAGGTCGCCCCTCCACTTT.

This clonotype occurred a few times. The V and J genes are TRBV4-1 and TRBJ1-2; TRBD1 agrees at 8 bases. The CDR3 runs to 16 residues. The V segment lost 1 base and the J segment 6 bases; nucleotides outside the gene matches: 10. CDR1 and CDR2 from the germline V gene are MGHRA and YSYEKL. Here the CDR3 reads CASSQGDRTILDGYTF. CDR3 bases: TGCGCCAGCAGCCAAGGGGACAGGACTATTTTGGATGGCTACACCTTC.

V gene TRBV6-5 combines with J gene TRBJ2-1, with D perhaps TRBD1 or TRBD2 (5 bases each). Between the trimmed V and J ends, which lost 0 bases and 8 bases, there was a span of 14 bases. From germline, CDR1 is MNHEY and CDR2 SVGAGI. The CDR3 contains 15 residues. For the CDR3, the DNA is TGTGCCAGCAGTTACTCCCGAAGCCGGGGCGATGAGCAGTTCTTC. It encodes CASSYSRSRGDEQFF.

CDR3 loop: CASRGLSADSNQPQHF. CDR3 in DNA: TGTGCCAGCAGGGGCCTCTCTGCCGATAGCAATCAGCCCCAGCATTTT. The chain employs TRBV2 and TRBJ1-5; D unresolved. Germline lookup yields CDR1 SNHLY and CDR2 FYNNEI. Trimming took 6 bases from V and 0 from J, leaving 15 bases between them. The CDR3 is 16 amino acids.

This clonotype came up a few times. This rearrangement joins TRBV10-3 to TRBJ2-7, with 12 nucleotides matching TRBD1. The CDR3 covers 15 residues. Unmatched junction bases numbered 6, after V lost 6 bases and J lost 3 bases. The germline gives CDR1 ENHRY, CDR2 SYGVKD. The chain's CDR3 is CAIRTGTGGYYEQYF. CDR3 coding DNA: TGTGCCATCAGAACCGGGACAGGGGGCTACTACGAGCAGTACTTC.

The chain is built from TRBV7-9 and TRBJ2-1, with D perhaps matching TRBD2 (7 bases). Germline V gene lookup returns CDR1 SEHNR and CDR2 FQNEAQ (reference sequence). The CDR3 consists of 13 residues. Trimming shortened V by 5 bases and J by 9 bases, and 14 bases separated the two germline ends. CDR3 bases: TGTGCCAGCAGCCCAGAGGGGGGGACTGAGCAGTTCTTC. Residues: CASSPEGGTEQFF.

This clonotype was seen many times. The CDR3 sequence: CASSSHLSPWADTQYF. The CDR3 DNA follows: TGTGCCAGCAGTTCGCACCTGAGCCCATGGGCAGATACGCAGTATTTT. V gene TRBV6-2 or TRBV6-3 combines with J gene TRBJ2-3; unclear D gene. Trimming removed 4 bases at V and 4 bases at J, with 18 bases between. Per germline, CDR1 MNHEY and CDR2 SVGEGT. This CDR3 is built from 16 residues.

This clonotype came up once. A much bigger clone sits one base away, suggesting this may be a read error. J is TRBJ1-2 and V is TRBV7-9; D remains unclear. This CDR3 contains 14 residues. Germline V lookup: CDR1 SEHNR, CDR2 FQNEAQ (reference sequence). The CDR3 DNA is TGTGCCGGCAGCCCGTCGGCCCCTAACTATGGCTACACCTTC. This translates into CAGSPSAPNYGYTF. Using reference TRBV7-9 and TRBJ1-2 for the parts outside the CDR3, the full variable domain is DTGVSQNPRHKITKRGQNVTFRCDPISEHNRLYWYRQTLGQGPEFLTYFQNEAQLEKSRLLSDRFSAERPKGSFSTLEIQRTEQGDSAMYLCAGSPSAPNYGYTFGSGTRLTVV.

The chain recombines TRBV24-1 with TRBJ2-5; 9 positions agree with TRBD1. The CDR3 extends over 17 amino acids. Germline assignment: CDR1 KGHDR and CDR2 SFDVKD. Trimming cost V 4 bases and J 5 bases; bases outside gene matches: 13. The CDR3 DNA sequence: TGTGCCACCAGTGAGATCCCCCGGACAGGGGTAAGGGAGACCCAGTACTTC. This sequence encodes CATSEIPRTGVRETQYF.

Only a few counts were recorded for this clonotype. The chain couples TRBV11-1 to TRBJ2-4, with D possibly matching TRBD2 (6 bases). The CDR3 sequence is 17 residues long. Germline loops: CDR1 SGHAT, CDR2 FQDESV (reference sequence). V was clipped by 1 base and J by 0 bases, with 13 bases between them. CDR3 bases: TGTGCCAGCAGCTTAGGGAGGGAGAGCCTAGCCAAAAACATTCAGTACTTC. Amino acid sequence: CASSLGRESLAKNIQYF.

The chain carries TRBV7-6 and TRBJ1-3; possible D gene TRBD1, 5 bases. Looked up from germline, CDR1 is SGHVS and CDR2 is FNYEAQ. The CDR3 contains 13 residues. V gave up 0 bases and J gave up 8 bases, with 8 bases separating them. The CDR3: CASSLAGADTIYF. DNA of the CDR3: TGTGCCAGCAGCTTAGCAGGGGCGGACACCATATATTTT.

In this sample, this clonotype turned up a few times. This chain connects TRBV6-5 to TRBJ2-3; D not certain. CDR3 length equals 15 residues. Deletions cut 0 bases from V and 14 bases from J, with 21 bases between. Germline lookup yields CDR1 MNHEY and CDR2 SVGAGI. CDR3 sequence (DNA): TGTGCCAGCAGTTACTCGTTCTCCCAATCCAGCTGGGTGTATTTT. Protein sequence: CASSYSFSQSSWVYF.

The chain joins TRBV30 to TRBJ1-2, with D maybe TRBD1 (5 bases). The V end lost 8 bases, the J end lost 3 bases, and 13 bases lay between the germline ends. Per germline, CDR1 GTSNPN and CDR2 SVGIG (reference sequence). This CDR3 is 12 amino acids long. This CDR3 is CAPVGGDYGYTF. As DNA, the CDR3 is TGTGCCCCCGTCGGGGGGGACTATGGCTACACCTTC.